The text below deals with one T cell receptor (beta chain). The target of this receptor is not known. No much larger clonotype is one base removed from it; base qualities were not supplied. This record belongs to a study of cytomegalovirus exposure and HLA in healthy donors (dated by TCRdb to 2016 to 2017). For the wider study: In an earlier analysis of some 610 of the donors, approximately 260 Gb of sequence data and 100 million or so unique TCR beta sequences from roughly 180 million T cells were reported. Among around 400 genotyped donors of the cohort, an average of about 240,000 unique TCR beta nucleotide sequences was sequenced per donor, of which about 18% were non-productive. Every discovery cohort repertoire had been produced on one sequencing platform. The study used immunosequencing to profile the T cell repertoires of approximately 650 subjects and linked those repertoires to cytomegalovirus serostatus. In a later analysis, previously published TCR beta repertoires from some 640 donors were re-analyzed and high-resolution HLA genotyping was added so that TCR occurrence patterns could be studied. An early release that covered fewer than 750 HLA-typed donors contained about 300 gigabases of sequencing data and about 93 million unique TCR sequences. The number of typed donors differed by locus: about 620-630 for A, B, C, DRB1 and DQB1; 522 for DQA1; 600 to 610 for DPA1; and some 430 for DPB1. HLA typing included class I and class II loci at four-digit resolution. Of the 350 to 450 genotyped donors, about 80% fell in the genetic ancestry cluster associated with self-reported Caucasian donors. An earlier analysis of some 500 of the donors used high-throughput TCR beta sequencing to judge whether each TCR beta V gene segment behaved as functional or pseudogenic. A later genetic analysis used genome-wide SNP genotypes for about 60% of the roughly 670 donors, treating that subset as a discovery cohort. The study aimed to test whether signatures of past pathogen exposure could be identified by cataloging public T cell receptors. High-throughput TCR immunosequencing, statistical association of individual TCRs with disease status, and machine learning were combined to predict cytomegalovirus infection status. Several DR-DQ haplotypes were handled as single units for association and clustering because linkage in the cohort was strong. A separate validation cohort of more than 100 different subjects was used in addition to the roughly 720-subject first cohort. Donor age, sex, ethnicity and CMV serostatus were collected together with the repertoire data. In the later analysis, no new phenotypic data were used to find candidate immune exposures; instead, reliance was placed on TCR beta sequences and their occurrence across donors. Overall results and qualifications from the work: According to a later analysis, most CMV-associated TCR beta chains appeared to be HLA-restricted, and the HLA associations seemed to be driven largely by CMV exposure. The study listed 150 to 200 TCR beta chains as associated with cytomegalovirus. While some public TCRs were present in many individuals, most TCR sequences turned up only very rarely across donors. A later analysis found that HLA-associated TCR beta chains were more clonally expanded and had lower generation probabilities than equally common non-associated chains. According to a later analysis, TCR association rates differed among HLA loci, with DRB1 alleles showing the most associated TCRs and HLA-C alleles showing the fewest. Roughly uniform sequencing depth across donors was assumed in presence/absence analyses, although this assumption may not hold. A group of highly shared sequence variants was considered likely to be a technical artifact of the sequencing pipeline. Linkage disequilibrium might explain the correlated functional status among segregating V segments, but an unknown experimental factor could not be ruled out. Compared with the approximately 700-donor mean, donors in an Asian-associated ancestry cluster had fewer N-insertions in productive TCRs, according to a later genetic analysis. Over 15 rarely observed V segments, including chromosome 9 orphons, were excluded from the earlier analysis of several hundred of the donors because counts were too low. In an earlier analysis of approximately 590 of the donors, most TCR beta V segments appeared in productive rearrangements about 90% or about 30% of the time, broadly matching IMGT annotations. In a later analysis, several top co-occurrence clusters were reported to appear linked to parvovirus B19, influenza, CMV and Epstein-Barr virus. A further reported finding was that TCR beta sequences accurately predicted the HLA-A and HLA-B alleles for most subjects in the first cohort. HLA typing was unavailable for some donors at each locus, so association tests used only the typed subset. Only TCR beta chains were sequenced in this cohort, and the absence of alpha or paired-chain data limited detectable features. The 87-base-pair reads could not distinguish some IMGT-functional V segments, including TRBV6-2 and TRBV6-3, so those segments were excluded. An association between a missense DCLRE1C variant and V-gene and J-gene trimming of TCR beta chains was found in a later genetic analysis and replicated in an independent cohort. Cytomegalovirus status was reported to be diagnosed by the classifier with high specificity and sensitivity in both the original and validation cohorts. Specific HLA alleles were associated with over 15,000 TCR beta sequences at a false discovery rate of 0.05 in a later analysis. For the cohort, immune exposure information was limited to CMV serostatus. The authors suggested that the approach could potentially be extended to other disease states and immunological phenotypes. A few of the identified cytomegalovirus-associated TCR beta chains were confirmed in vitro to be specific for cytomegalovirus antigens. When HLA alleles, especially DR and DQ, strongly co-occurred, attributing TCR associations to individual alleles was difficult.

CDR1 is given as ENHRY and CDR2 as SYGVKD, both from the germline V gene. Unmatched junction bases come to 3, with V trimmed by 0 bases and J by 6 bases. CDR3 length: 16 amino acids, cysteine to phenylalanine. The retained sequence is limited to the CDR3, 48 bases, with the frame set at the first base. The library came from the immunoSEQ multiplex PCR assay. The multiplex PCR relied on a mix of 60 forward primers for TCR Vbeta segments and 13 reverse primers for TCR Jbeta segments. Amplification of the CDR3 region of rearranged TCR beta genes was performed with a multiplex PCR assay on genomic DNA. The amplified TCR beta libraries were sequenced on the Illumina HiSeq System as 87-base-pair reads. In the authors' own workflow: Across the 670 or so repertoires, a later analysis counted approximately 75 million unique TCR beta chains, some 11 million of which were shared by at least two donors. A nearest-neighbor algorithm error-corrected the raw reads and collapsed the reads into unique sequences, merging closely related sequences to remove PCR and sequencing errors. Alignment of CDR3 sequences to IMGT reference sequences was used to assign V, D and J gene segments. Each retained sequence needed at least a six-nucleotide match to both a V gene segment and a J gene segment. Rearrangements were called productive when the CDR3 lacked stop codons and stayed in frame with V and J; all others were non-productive. Following IMGT convention, CDR3 was defined as the stretch from the second conserved V-encoded cysteine to the conserved J-encoded phenylalanine. The earlier analysis of 500 to 600 of the donors excluded sequences that lacked an unambiguous match to a single V gene segment. In an earlier analysis of 587 of the donors, V segments were called functional above 56.7% productive rearrangements and were called segregating when the between-donor standard deviation exceeded 5%. A statistical classification framework was developed to diagnose cytomegalovirus status using the catalog of TCR beta chain sequences. A later analysis assigned V and J genes by comparing TCR nucleotide sequences with IMGT/GENE-DB human TR gene sequences. A later analysis assigned CDR3 sequences and most-parsimonious VDJ recombination scenarios with the TCRdist pipeline. A later analysis defined each TCR beta chain by its CDR3 amino acid sequence plus V-gene family, and excluded reads lacking a unique V-gene family. To address suspected cross-contamination and a sequencing artifact, a later analysis removed approximately 600 highly shared, low-generation-probability nucleotide sequences. A later analysis calculated a clonal expansion index for each public chain from normalized within-repertoire ranks of inferred template counts. In a later analysis, generation probabilities were computed with a VDJ recombination model fitted to out-of-frame rearrangements, and the resulting probabilities were checked against IGoR. A later analysis scored TCR-TCR, TCR-HLA and TCR-CMV co-occurrence with hypergeometric tests, applying a repertoire-size bias correction to TCR pairs. False discovery rates were estimated in a later analysis by permuting HLA or CMV assignments 20 times. In a later analysis, co-occurring TCRs were grouped using DBSCAN, and TCRdist sequence similarity was added for clustering within HLA-allele-positive subsets. Repertoires with fewer than 30,000 or more than 120,000 public chains were left out of co-occurrence clustering, as were four to six repertoires with anomalous nucleotide sharing. This is the immuneACCESS table as TCRdb keeps it, with only in-frame sequences that have V and J called. A part of the clones is gone; compared with another copy, unresolved V genes explain less than half, and the rest is unexplained. V and J calls and clone size follow that table, whereas D and trimming were derived from the DNA. This sample has around 260,000 clones in its table, and 80% of those were observed once. Together, the top ten hold roughly 0.31% of the sample.

The cohort consisted of 670 or so healthy bone marrow donors. At the time of sampling, every cohort member was nominally healthy, though immune exposures that went unrecorded were likely present. The donor tested CMV seronegative and was one of the 352 seronegative cohort members. Every donor gave a peripheral blood sample, and the peripheral blood mononuclear cells from that sample were used for TCR beta sequencing. The Qiagen DNeasy Blood Extraction Kit was used to extract genomic DNA from the blood cell samples. This clonotype originated in a girl aged 2 to 10 in good health and CMV-seronegative. The chain is encoded by TRBV10-3 joined to TRBJ2-2; TRBD2 fits 11 bases in the junction. Input material: PBMCs. DNA sequence: TGTGCCATCAGTGAGTCAACTAGCGGGAGCGCCGGGGAGCTGTTTTTT. Translated, it gives CAISESTSGSAGELFF.